This T cell receptor (beta chain) was sequenced during a study of blood T cell repertoires in COVID-19. Whole-study context: Donors in the United States, Italy and Spain gave samples during acute or convalescent COVID-19. Nucleic acid was either cDNA or gDNA, and it came from T cells, B-cell-depleted T cells, or PBMCs.

This CDR3 region has 12 residues. Germline V gene sequence: CDR1 SQVTM, CDR2 ANQGSEA. With regard to this clone: At one of its ends the junction is not consistent with the germline gene, which may arise from a read error.

Under the authors' procedure: Reference gene primer amplification yielded estimated nucleated cell counts. Sequencing was performed with immunoSEQ multiplex PCR; in TCRdb, only in-frame clones are kept and a portion is missing. The D gene and trimming were derived from the DNA, and the V and J assignments and clone size from that table. The table shows about 120,000 clones, with about 89% occurring only once. This TCR derives from a human donor with acute or convalescent COVID-19. The donor label of this sample is uncertain. The sample was peripheral blood. The J gene is TRBJ1-2, the V gene TRBV29-1, with 8 nucleotides matching TRBD1. CDR3 protein: CSVEAGGLYEVF. CDR3 DNA: TGCAGCGTTGAAGCAGGGGGCTTGTATGAGGTCTTC.